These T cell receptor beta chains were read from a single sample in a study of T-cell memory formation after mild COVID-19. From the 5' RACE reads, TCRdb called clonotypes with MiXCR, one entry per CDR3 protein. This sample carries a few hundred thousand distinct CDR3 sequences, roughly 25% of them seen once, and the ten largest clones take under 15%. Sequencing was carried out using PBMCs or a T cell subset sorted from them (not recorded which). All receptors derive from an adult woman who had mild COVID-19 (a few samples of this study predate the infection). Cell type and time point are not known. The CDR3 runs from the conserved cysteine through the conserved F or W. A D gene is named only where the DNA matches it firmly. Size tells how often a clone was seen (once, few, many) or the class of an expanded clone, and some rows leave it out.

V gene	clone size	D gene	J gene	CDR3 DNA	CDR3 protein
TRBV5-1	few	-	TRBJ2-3	TGCGCCAGCAGCCGGTCGGGGGTGACAGATACGCAGTATTTT	CASSRSGVTDTQYF
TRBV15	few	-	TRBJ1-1	TGTGCCACCAGCAGACCAGGACGGGTGAACACTGAAGCTTTCTTT	CATSRPGRVNTEAFF
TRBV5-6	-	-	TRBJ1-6	TGTGCCAGCAGCTTGGCCGGGAAATACAGGGCTAATTCACCCCTCCACTTT	CASSLAGKYRANSPLHF
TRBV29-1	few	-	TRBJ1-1	TGCAGCGTTGACGGGTGGGGCACTGAAGCTTTCTTT	CSVDGWGTEAFF
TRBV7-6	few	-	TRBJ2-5	TGTGCCAGCAGCTTAGGAAGAGGGACCCAGTACTTC	CASSLGRGTQYF
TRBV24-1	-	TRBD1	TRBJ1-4	TGTGCCACCAGTGAGCCCCCAGGGGACAGGGGTGAAAAACTGTTTTTT	CATSEPPGDRGEKLFF
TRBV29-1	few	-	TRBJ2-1	TGCAGCGTTGACGGCAGCGGCGTCTACAATGAGCAGTTCTTC	CSVDGSGVYNEQFF
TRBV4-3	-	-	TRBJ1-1	TGCGCCAGCAGCCTCCTACCCGGGCAGGGAACTGAAGCTTTCTTT	CASSLLPGQGTEAFF
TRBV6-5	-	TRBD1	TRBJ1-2	TGTGCCAGCACTATGACCCAGGGGGCCTATGGCTACACCTTC	CASTMTQGAYGYTF
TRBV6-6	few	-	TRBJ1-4	TGTGCCAGCCAGGTTGATGAAAAACTGTTTTTT	CASQVDEKLFF
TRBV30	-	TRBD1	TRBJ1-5	TGTGCCTGGAGTCCCGGGCCAGGGGGGGATCAGCCCCAGCATTTT	CAWSPGPGGDQPQHF
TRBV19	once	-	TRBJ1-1	TGTGCCAGTTGCAGCTGGAACACTGAAGCTTTCTTT	CASCSWNTEAFF
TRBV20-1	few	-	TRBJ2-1	TGCAGTGCTAGAGATCGGGAAGGGTACAATGAGCAGTTCTTC	CSARDREGYNEQFF
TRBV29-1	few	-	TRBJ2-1	TGCAGCGTTGACGGAGGGCGTGAGCAGTTCTTC	CSVDGGREQFF
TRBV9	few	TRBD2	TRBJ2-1	TGTGCCAGCGCGCTCACTAGCGGACCGGGGAATGAGCAGTTCTTC	CASALTSGPGNEQFF
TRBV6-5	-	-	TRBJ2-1	TGTGCCAGCAGTTACGAGGGGGTGACTGAGCAGTTCTTC	CASSYEGVTEQFF
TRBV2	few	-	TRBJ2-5	TGTGCCAGCAGTGAAAGGATACAGGGCCAAGAGACCCAGTACTTC	CASSERIQGQETQYF
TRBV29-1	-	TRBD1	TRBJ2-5	TGCAGCGTTAGTGTATGGGACAGGGGATCGGAGACCCAGTACTTC	CSVSVWDRGSETQYF
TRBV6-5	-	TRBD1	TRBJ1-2	TGTGCCAGCAGCCTCATTCCGGGACAGGGGCACTATGGCTACACCTTC	CASSLIPGQGHYGYTF
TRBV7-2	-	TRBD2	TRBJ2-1	TGTGCCAGCAGCCGCCCCCGCCAGGCTAGCGGGAGAAATGAGCAGTTCTTC	CASSRPRQASGRNEQFF
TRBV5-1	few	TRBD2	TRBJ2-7	TGCGCCAGCAGCTTCGGACTAGCGGGAGGGCAGGGTCTTGACGAGCAGTACTTC	CASSFGLAGGQGLDEQYF
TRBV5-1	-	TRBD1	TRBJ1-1	TGCGCCAGCAGCTTCGAGGGAGGGACAGGGAGGACTTTCTTT	CASSFEGGTGRTFF
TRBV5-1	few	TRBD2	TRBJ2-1	TGCGCCAGCAGCATTACTTCGGGGGGGCAGAAGCAGTTCTTC	CASSITSGGQKQFF
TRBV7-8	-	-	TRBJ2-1	TGTGCCAGCAGCTCGAAACGGGGTGAGCAGTTCTTC	CASSSKRGEQFF
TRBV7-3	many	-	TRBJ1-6	TGTGCCAGAAATGGGTGGAACAGCCACTCCAGCTCCTATAATTCACCCCTCCACTTT	CARNGWNSHSSSYNSPLHF
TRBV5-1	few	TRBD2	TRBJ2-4	TGCGCCAGCAGTTCGACTAGCGGGAGTGTGCCACTAGCCAAAAACATTCAGTACTTC	CASSSTSGSVPLAKNIQYF
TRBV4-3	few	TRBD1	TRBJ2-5	TGCGCCAGCAGCCAAGGGGTGGACGGGACAGGGCAAGAGACCCAGTACTTC	CASSQGVDGTGQETQYF
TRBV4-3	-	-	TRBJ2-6	TGCGCCAGCAGCCAAGATAGATACAGCGTCCTGACTTTC	CASSQDRYSVLTF
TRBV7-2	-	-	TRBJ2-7	TGTGCCAGCAGCTACGGGACTCCCGATTACGAGCAGTACTTC	CASSYGTPDYEQYF
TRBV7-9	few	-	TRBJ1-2	TGTGCCAGCAGCCTAAGCCCTCCGACCGGGACGAAATATGGCTACACCTTC	CASSLSPPTGTKYGYTF
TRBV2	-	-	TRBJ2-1	TGTGCCATCGGAGGGTACAATGAGCAGTTCTTC	CAIGGYNEQFF
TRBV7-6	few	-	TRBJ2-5	TGTGCCAGCAGCCGTCCGGGGACCCAGTACTTC	CASSRPGTQYF
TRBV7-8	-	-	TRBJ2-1	TGTGCCAGCAGCCCAAAGGAGCGCTCCTACAATGAGCAGTTCTTC	CASSPKERSYNEQFF
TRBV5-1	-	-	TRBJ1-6	TGCGCCAGCAGCGGGGGGGACGGTTCTTTGGCCCTCCACTTT	CASSGGDGSLALHF
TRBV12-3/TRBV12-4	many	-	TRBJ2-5	TGTGCCAGCAGCCCCGGACAGAGAAGGGAGACCCAGTACTTC	CASSPGQRRETQYF
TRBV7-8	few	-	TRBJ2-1	TGTGCCAGCAGCTCTAGGCGGTTGGGGAGCAATGAGCAGTTCTTC	CASSSRRLGSNEQFF
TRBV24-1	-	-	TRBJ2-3	TGTGCCACCAGTGATTCCTCCAGGGGAGGACTGACAGATACGCAGTATTTT	CATSDSSRGGLTDTQYF
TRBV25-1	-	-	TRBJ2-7	TGTGCCAGCAGTTCCTTCGGTATCTACGAGCAGTACTTC	CASSSFGIYEQYF
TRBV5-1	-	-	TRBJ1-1	TGCGACAGCAGCTTGAGTTCGCCCAGGGGTCGCACTGAAGCTTTCTTT	CDSSLSSPRGRTEAFF
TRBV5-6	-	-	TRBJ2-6	TGTGCCAGCAGCTATGCGACGAGCTCTGGGGCCAACGTCCTGACTTTC	CASSYATSSGANVLTF
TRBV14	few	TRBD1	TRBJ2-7	TGTGCCAGCAGCCAAAGGGACAGGACCTACGAGCAGTACTTC	CASSQRDRTYEQYF
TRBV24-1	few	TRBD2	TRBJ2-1	TGTGCCACCCAAAGGACTAGCGGGTACAATGAGCAGTTCTTC	CATQRTSGYNEQFF
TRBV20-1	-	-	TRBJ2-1	TGCAGTGTAAGTGGTGAGGTTACCTACAATGAGCAGTTCTTC	CSVSGEVTYNEQFF
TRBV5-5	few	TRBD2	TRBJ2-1	TGTGCCAGCAGCTTGGGACTAGCCAGGTACAATGAGCAGTTCTTC	CASSLGLARYNEQFF
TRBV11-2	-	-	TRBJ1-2	TGTGCCAGCAGCTTAGATCCGGGCTCGATCTATGGCTACACCTTC	CASSLDPGSIYGYTF
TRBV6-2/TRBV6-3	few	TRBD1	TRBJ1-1	TGTGCCAGCAGTTACTCTTGGGACAGCTCATCGAACGCTGAAGCTTTCTTT	CASSYSWDSSSNAEAFF
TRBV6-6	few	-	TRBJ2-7	TGTGCCAGCAGGAACAGGGTTGAGTGGTACGAGCAGTACTTC	CASRNRVEWYEQYF
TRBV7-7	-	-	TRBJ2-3	TGTGCGCCCGGGCGCCTGTATAGCAGAGATACGCAGTATTTT	CAPGRLYSRDTQYF
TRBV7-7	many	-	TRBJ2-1	TGTGCCAGCAGCTCAGGGAGGACAGTCGAGGGCAATGAGCAGTTCTTC	CASSSGRTVEGNEQFF
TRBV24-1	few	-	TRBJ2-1	TGTGCCACCAGTGATTTGACTCCCGAGGGTGATGAGCAGTTCTTC	CATSDLTPEGDEQFF
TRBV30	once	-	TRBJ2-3	TGTGCCTGGAGTGGCATAGATACGCAGTATTTT	CAWSGIDTQYF
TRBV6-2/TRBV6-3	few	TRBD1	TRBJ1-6	TGTGCCAGCAGTCTGGGACAGGCAGGGCCCCTCCACTTT	CASSLGQAGPLHF
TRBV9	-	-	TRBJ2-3	TGTGCCAGCAGCCCCGAAGGGGAGGGCACAGATACGCAGTATTTT	CASSPEGEGTDTQYF
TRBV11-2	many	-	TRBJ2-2	TGTGCCAGCAGCTTAGATGTGGCTACCGGGGAGCTGTTTTTT	CASSLDVATGELFF
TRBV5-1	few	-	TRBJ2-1	TGCGCCAGCAGCCCCCTATCCCGGGGCGGCTACAATGAGCAGTTCTTC	CASSPLSRGGYNEQFF
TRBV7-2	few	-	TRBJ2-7	TGTGCCAGCAGCTTAGATAGGACTATCCCCTACGAGCAGTACTTC	CASSLDRTIPYEQYF
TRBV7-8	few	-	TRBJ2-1	TGTGCCAGCAGCATCCGGGACCCTCGGGGGAATGAGCAGTTCTTC	CASSIRDPRGNEQFF